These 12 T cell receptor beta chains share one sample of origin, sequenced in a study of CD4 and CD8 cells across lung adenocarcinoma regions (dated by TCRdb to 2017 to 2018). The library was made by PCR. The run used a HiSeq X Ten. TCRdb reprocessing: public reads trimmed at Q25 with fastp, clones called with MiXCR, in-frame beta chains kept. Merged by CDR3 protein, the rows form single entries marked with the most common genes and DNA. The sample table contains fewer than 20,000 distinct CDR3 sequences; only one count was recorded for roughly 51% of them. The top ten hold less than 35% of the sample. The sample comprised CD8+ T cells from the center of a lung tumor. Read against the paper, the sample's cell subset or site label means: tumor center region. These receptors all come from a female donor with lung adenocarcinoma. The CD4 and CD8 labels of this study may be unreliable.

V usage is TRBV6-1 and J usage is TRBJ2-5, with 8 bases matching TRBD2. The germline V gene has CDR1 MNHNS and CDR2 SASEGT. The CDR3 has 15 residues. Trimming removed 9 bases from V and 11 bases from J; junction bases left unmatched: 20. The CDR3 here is CARGRGGGDQDTQYF. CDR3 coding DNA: TGTGCCAGGGGTCGGGGGGGCGGGGACCAAGATACGCAGTACTTC.

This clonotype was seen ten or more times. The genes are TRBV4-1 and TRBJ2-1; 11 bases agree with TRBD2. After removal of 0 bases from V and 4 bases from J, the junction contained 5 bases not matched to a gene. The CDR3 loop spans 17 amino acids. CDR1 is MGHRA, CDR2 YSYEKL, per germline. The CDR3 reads CASSQDGLAGGYNEQFF. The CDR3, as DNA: TGCGCCAGCAGCCAAGATGGGCTAGCGGGGGGATACAATGAGCAGTTCTTC.

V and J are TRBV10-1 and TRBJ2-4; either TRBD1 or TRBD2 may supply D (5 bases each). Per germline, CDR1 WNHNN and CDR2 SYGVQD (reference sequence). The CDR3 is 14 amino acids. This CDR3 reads CGGTGLRATNIQYF. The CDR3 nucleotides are TGCGGCGGCACGGGGCTGAGAGCCACAAATATTCAGTACTTC.

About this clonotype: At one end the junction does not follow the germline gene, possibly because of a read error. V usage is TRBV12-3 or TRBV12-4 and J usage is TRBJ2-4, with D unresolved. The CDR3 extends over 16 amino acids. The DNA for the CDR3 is TGTGCGAGCCGCGTCTCCGGGCTGTGGGCCAAAAACACTCAGTACTTC. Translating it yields CASRVSGLWAKNTQYF.

As DNA, the CDR3 is TGTGCCAGCAGCTTATACAGGTCTGATACGCAGTATTTT. Amino acid sequence: CASSLYRSDTQYF. This chain uses TRBV7-2 with TRBJ2-3; D is perhaps TRBD1 (5 bases). V was clipped by 2 bases and J by 6 bases, with 9 bases between them. CDR3 length: 13 residues. CDR1 is SGHTA, CDR2 FQGNSA, per germline.

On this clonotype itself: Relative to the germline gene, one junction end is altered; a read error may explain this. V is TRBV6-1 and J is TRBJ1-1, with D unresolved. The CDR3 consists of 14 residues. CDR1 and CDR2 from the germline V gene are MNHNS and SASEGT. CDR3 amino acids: CASNPDWANTEAFF. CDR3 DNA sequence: TGTGCCAGCAACCCGGACTGGGCGAACACTGAAGCTTTCTTC.

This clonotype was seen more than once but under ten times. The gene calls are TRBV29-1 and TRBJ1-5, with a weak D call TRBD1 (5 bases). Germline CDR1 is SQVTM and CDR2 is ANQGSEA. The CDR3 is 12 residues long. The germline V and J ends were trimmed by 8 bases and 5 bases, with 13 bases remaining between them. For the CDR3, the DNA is TGCAGCACCCGGGACGGGGATCAGCCCCAGCATTTT. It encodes CSTRDGDQPQHF.

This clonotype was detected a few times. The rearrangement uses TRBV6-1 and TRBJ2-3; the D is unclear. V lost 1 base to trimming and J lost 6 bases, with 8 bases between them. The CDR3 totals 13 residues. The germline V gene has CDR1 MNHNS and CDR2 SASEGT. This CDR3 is CASSEEAWDTQYF. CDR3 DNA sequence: TGTGCCAGCAGTGAAGAGGCATGGGATACGCAGTATTTT.

CDR3 amino acids: CSAKTGSYNEQFF. The CDR3 DNA sequence: TGCAGTGCAAAAACAGGGTCTTACAATGAGCAGTTCTTC. The chain uses TRBV20-1 and TRBJ2-1; possibly TRBD1 for D (6 bases). The CDR3 is 13 residues long. CDR1 is DFQATT, CDR2 SNEGSKA, per germline (reference sequence). V lost 6 bases to trimming and J lost 4 bases, with 13 bases between them.

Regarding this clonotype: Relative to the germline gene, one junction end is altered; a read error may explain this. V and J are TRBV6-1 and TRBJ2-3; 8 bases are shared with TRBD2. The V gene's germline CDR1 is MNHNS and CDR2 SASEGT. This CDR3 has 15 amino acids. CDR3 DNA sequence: TGTGCCCGCAGTGAGGCGGCGGGAGGCAAAAATACTCAGTATTTC. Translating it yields CARSEAAGGKNTQYF.

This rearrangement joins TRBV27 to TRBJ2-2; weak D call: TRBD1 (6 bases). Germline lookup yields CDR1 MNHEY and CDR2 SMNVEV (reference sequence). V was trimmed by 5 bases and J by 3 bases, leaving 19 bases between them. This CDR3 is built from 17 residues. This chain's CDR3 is CASSPLQGLGYTGELFF. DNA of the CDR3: TGTGCCAGCAGTCCCTTACAGGGATTGGGGTACACCGGGGAGCTGTTTTTT.

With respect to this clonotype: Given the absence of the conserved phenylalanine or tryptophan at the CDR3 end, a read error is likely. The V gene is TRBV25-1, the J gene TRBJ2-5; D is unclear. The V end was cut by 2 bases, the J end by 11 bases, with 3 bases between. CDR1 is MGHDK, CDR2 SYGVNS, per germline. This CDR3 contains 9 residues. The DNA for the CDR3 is TGTGCCAGCAGTGAAGAGCAGTACGTC. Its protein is CASSEEQYV.